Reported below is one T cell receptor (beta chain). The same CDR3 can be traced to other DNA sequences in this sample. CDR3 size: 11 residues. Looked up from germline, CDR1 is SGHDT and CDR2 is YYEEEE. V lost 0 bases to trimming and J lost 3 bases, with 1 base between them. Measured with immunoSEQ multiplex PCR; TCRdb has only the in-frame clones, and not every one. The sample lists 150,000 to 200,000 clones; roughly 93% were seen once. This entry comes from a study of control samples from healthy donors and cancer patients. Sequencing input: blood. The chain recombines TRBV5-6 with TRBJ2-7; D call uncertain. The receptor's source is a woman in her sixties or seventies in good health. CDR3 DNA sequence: TGTGCCAGCAGCTTGGGCTACGAGCAGTACTTC. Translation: CASSLGYEQYF.